This TCR beta chain was sequenced in a study of T-cell reconstitution after alpha-beta-depleted transplantation in children. Unique molecular identifiers were incorporated during preparation of the TCRbeta library. TCRdb re-called the PCR reads with MiXCR, one entry per CDR3 protein. Among nearly 550,000 distinct CDR3 sequences listed, approximately 16% were seen once. Between the trimmed V and J ends, which lost 0 bases and 2 bases, there was a span of 17 bases. CDR3 length: 18 amino acids. Germline assignment: CDR1 SGHTA and CDR2 FQGTGA. This clonotype was counted only a few times. This sequence was found in a human donor who donated a stem cell graft to a child with acute lymphoblastic leukemia. The sequenced sample was PBMCs from the stem cell graft donor, obtained from the stem cell graft. This chain uses TRBV7-3 with TRBJ2-1, with TRBD2 as a possible D gene (7 bases). This chain's CDR3 is CASSLTLGGATAYNEQFF. The CDR3 region has the DNA TGTGCCAGCAGCTTAACGTTGGGGGGGGCCACGGCCTACAATGAGCAGTTCTTC. Based on the CDR3 plus reference TRBV7-3 and TRBJ2-1, the full variable domain is GAGVSQTPSNKVTEKGKYVELRCDPISGHTALYWYRQSLGQGPEFLIYFQGTGAADDSGLPNDRFFAVRPEGSVSTLKIQRTERGDSAVYLCASSLTLGGATAYNEQFFGPGTRLTVL.